The clone carrying this T cell receptor beta chain has at least ten counts. What it binds is not known. Donors were all healthy Caucasians. This entry belongs to a study of identical twins. The study, taken as a whole, reports: Cross-sectional statistics, not tracking of the same donors, supported the conclusions. Carriage of fewer insertions was seen in abundant cord blood beta clonotypes, whereas memory repertoires showed none.

A universal primer site came from template switching; cDNA carried unique molecular identifiers. TCRdb used MiXCR to reprocess the 5' RACE reads, holding one entry per CDR3 protein. Among a few hundred thousand distinct CDR3 sequences listed, roughly a tenth were seen once. Material for sequencing was memory T cells sorted from blood. This sequence originates from a man aged 50-60 years in good health.

The CDR3 region has the DNA TGCAGCGTTGTCTTTGCCAGCTACGAGCAGTACTTC. It yields the protein CSVVFASYEQYF. This chain joins TRBV29-1 and TRBJ2-7; D unclear. Trimming shortened V by 4 bases and J by 3 bases, and 10 bases separated the two germline ends. The CDR3 has 12 amino acids. CDR1 and CDR2 from the germline V gene are SQVTM and ANQGSEA.